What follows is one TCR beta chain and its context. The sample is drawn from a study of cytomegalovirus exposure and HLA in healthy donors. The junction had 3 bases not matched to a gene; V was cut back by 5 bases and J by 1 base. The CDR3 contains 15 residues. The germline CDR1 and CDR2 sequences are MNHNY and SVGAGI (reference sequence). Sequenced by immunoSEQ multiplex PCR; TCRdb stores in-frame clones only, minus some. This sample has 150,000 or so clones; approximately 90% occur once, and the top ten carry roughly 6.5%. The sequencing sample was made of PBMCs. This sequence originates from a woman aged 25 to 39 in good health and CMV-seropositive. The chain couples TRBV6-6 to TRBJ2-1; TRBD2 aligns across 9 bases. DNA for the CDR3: TGTGCCAGCAGTGCGAGCGGGGGGTCCTACAATGAGCAGTTCTTC. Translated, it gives CASSASGGSYNEQFF.